What follows are 7 T cell receptor beta chains derived from one specimen sequenced in a study of T cell repertoires in cytomegalovirus infection. Their cognate antigens are unknown. From the reads, TCRdb called clonotypes with MiXCR, one entry per CDR3 protein. Of over 95,000 distinct CDR3 sequences in the sample, about 33% were seen once. Sequencing was performed on CD8+ T cells from cultured PBMCs, taken from culture after CMV antigen stimulation. The receptors originated from a human donor in good health (CMV status not recorded). Some clones in this sample may be carry-over from other donors' samples.

This clonotype was seen a few times. The chain combines TRBV6-5 with TRBJ1-1; D gene ambiguous. Deletions cut 3 bases from V and 8 bases from J, with 10 bases between. Germline V gene lookup returns CDR1 MNHEY and CDR2 SVGAGI. CDR3 size: 12 residues. CDR3 amino acids: CASSYGGLEAFF. The CDR3, as DNA: TGTGCCAGCAGTTATGGAGGGTTAGAAGCTTTCTTT.

J is TRBJ1-4 and V is TRBV7-9; maybe TRBD1 (6 bases). Germline V gives CDR1 SEHNR, CDR2 FQNEAQ (reference sequence). The CDR3 extends over 17 amino acids. Trimming took 1 base from V and 8 from J, leaving 20 bases between them. CDR3 region: CASSLEYGSGGDEKLFF. The CDR3 DNA reads TGTGCCAGCAGCTTAGAGTATGGGTCCGGGGGCGACGAAAAACTGTTTTTT.

This rearrangement joins TRBV5-6 to TRBJ1-5; TRBD1 matches 10 bases. The CDR3 totals 17 residues. Trimming at V came to 4 bases and at J to 1 base, leaving 8 bases not matched to a gene. Germline V lookup: CDR1 SGHDT, CDR2 YYEEEE. In DNA, the CDR3 is TGTGCCAGCAGCATGACAGGGGGCTATTTGAGCAATCAGCCCCAGCATTTT. Protein: CASSMTGGYLSNQPQHF.

V is TRBV20-1 and J is TRBJ1-4; no clear D. The CDR3 is 15 residues long. The germline gives CDR1 DFQATT, CDR2 SNEGSKA (reference sequence). Trimming took 0 bases from V and 7 from J, leaving 15 bases between them. CDR3 sequence reads: CSARDHKKPFEKLFF. The CDR3 DNA reads as TGCAGTGCTAGAGATCACAAGAAACCTTTTGAAAAACTGTTTTTT.

This clonotype was counted between two and nine times. The chain employs TRBV3-1 and TRBJ2-1; D perhaps matches TRBD1 (6 bases). V was shortened by 1 base and J by 4 bases, with 17 bases between the two germline ends. This CDR3 is built from 17 residues. From germline, CDR1 is LGHDT and CDR2 YNNKEL (reference sequence). The CDR3 nucleotides read TGTGCCAGCAGCCAAGGAGGGGGAAGGGTCGGGTACAATGAGCAGTTCTTC. It codes for CASSQGGGRVGYNEQFF.

Concerning this clonotype itself: A much larger clone differs from this one at a single base, so this may be a read error. The chain employs TRBV11-3 and TRBJ2-3, with 9 positions matching TRBD1. The germline CDR1 and CDR2 sequences are SGHNT and YENEEA. The CDR3 consists of 15 residues. DNA of the CDR3: TGTGCCAGCAGCCTTCAAACAGGGGGCACAAATACGCAGTATTTT. It codes for CASSLQTGGTNTQYF.

Only a few counts were recorded for this clonotype. J is TRBJ1-4 and V is TRBV2; D remains ambiguous. The ends were cut back, 5 bases at V and 0 bases at J, with 10 bases in the middle. The length of the CDR3 is 15 residues. The germline V gene encodes CDR1 SNHLY and CDR2 FYNNEI. CDR3: CASSTPLATNEKLFF. DNA of the CDR3: TGTGCCAGCAGTACCCCCCTAGCAACTAATGAAAAACTGTTTTTT.